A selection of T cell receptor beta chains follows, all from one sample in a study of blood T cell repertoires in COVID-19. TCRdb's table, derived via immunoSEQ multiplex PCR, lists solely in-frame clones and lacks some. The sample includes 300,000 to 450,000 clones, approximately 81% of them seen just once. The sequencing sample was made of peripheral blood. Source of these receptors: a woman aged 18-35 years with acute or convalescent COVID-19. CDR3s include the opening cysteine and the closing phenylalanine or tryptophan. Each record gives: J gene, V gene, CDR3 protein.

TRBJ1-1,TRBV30,CAWRRGNVVNTEAFF
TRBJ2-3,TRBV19,CASSPLSGDFWESSTDTQYF
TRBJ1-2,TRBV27,CASSLYRGQGGYTF
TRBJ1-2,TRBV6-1,CASSEEEGSVDHYGYTF
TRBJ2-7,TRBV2,CAGSGTGFGEQYF
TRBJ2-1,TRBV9,CASSVGSSYNEQFF
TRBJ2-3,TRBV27,CASTWRDTQYF
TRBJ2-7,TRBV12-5,CASGRGEASGDYEQYF
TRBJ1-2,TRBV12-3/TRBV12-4,CASNTGEYGYTF
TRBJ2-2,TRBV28,CASSSGWDRGLRLFF
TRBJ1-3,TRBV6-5,CASSYSQGAQDTIYF
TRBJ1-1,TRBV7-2,CASSLLDRQNTEAFF
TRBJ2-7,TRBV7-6,CASSQGGGTGISEQYF
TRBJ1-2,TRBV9,CASSPVRGQANYGYTF
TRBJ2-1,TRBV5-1,CASSLIAGGPSDEQFF
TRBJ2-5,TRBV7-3,CASSLIAGGGETQYF
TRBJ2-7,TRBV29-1,CSAHPRSDSYEQYF
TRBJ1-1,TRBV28,CASSSTGADRTNTEAFF
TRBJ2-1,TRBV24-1,CATATGGSYNEQFF
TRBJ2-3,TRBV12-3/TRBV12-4,CASSPGGRDTQYF
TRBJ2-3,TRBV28,CASSFIYRDGGGDTQYF
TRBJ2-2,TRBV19,CASRAGGATGELFF
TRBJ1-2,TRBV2,CASRQVINYGYTF
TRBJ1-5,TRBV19,CASSVDRWNQPQHF
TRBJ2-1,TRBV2,CASKYQVHSYNEQFF
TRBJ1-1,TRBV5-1,CASSLTFRGLTEAFF
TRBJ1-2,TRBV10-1,CASSSQSNYGYTF
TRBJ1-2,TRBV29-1,CSVVVGGDGLDGYTF
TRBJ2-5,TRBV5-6,CASSPGLADRQETQYF
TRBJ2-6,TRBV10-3,CAITGDRPSGANVLTF
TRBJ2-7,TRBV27,CASKVRVPHEQYF
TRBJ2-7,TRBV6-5,CASSYSSGPYEQYF
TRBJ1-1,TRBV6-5,CASSYKGGNTEAFF
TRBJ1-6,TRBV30,CAWSAPTGGRAGSPLHF